Sequencing of this T cell receptor beta chain was carried out in a study of beta chain features in type 1 diabetes. Study-wide context: Examined across all samples were around 110,000,000 sorted cells. Study findings and constraints: When Type 1 diabetes patients were examined, their TCRB CDR3s proved moderately but significantly shorter in all four CD4+ subsets. Over-representation of high TCR-expressing cells was a possible consequence of cDNA sequencing.

V lost 1 base, J lost 0 bases, and 13 bases lay in between. CDR3 length: 16 residues. Germline V CDR1 and CDR2: SNHLY, FYNNEI. What was sequenced were expressed TCRB transcripts, since all of the isolated RNA had been reverse transcribed. TCRdb's table, derived via immunoSEQ multiplex PCR, lists solely in-frame clones and lacks some. The data show roughly 400,000 clones, over 11% seen once. A remark on this clone: Its antigen is unidentified.

The chain links TRBV2 to TRBJ2-7; no clear D gene. Sequencing used naive CD4+ T cells from blood. The sequence came from a man aged 30 to 39 in good health. The CDR3 bases are TGTGCCAGCAGTGAAGAGAGGCCAGGAAGCTCCTACGAGCAGTACTTC. Protein: CASSEERPGSSYEQYF.